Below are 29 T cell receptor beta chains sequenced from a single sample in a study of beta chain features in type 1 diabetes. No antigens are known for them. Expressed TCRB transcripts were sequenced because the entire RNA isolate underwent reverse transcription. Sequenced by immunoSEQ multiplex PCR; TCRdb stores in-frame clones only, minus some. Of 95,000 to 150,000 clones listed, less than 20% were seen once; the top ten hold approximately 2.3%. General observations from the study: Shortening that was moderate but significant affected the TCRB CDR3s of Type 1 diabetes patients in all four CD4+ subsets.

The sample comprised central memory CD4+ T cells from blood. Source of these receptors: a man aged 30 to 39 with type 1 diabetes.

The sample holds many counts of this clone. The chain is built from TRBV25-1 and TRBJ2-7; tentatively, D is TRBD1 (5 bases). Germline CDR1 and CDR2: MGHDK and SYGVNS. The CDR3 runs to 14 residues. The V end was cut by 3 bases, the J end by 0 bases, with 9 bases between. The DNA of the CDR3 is TGTGCCAGCAGTGACTCCCAGGGCTCCTACGAGCAGTACTTC. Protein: CASSDSQGSYEQYF.

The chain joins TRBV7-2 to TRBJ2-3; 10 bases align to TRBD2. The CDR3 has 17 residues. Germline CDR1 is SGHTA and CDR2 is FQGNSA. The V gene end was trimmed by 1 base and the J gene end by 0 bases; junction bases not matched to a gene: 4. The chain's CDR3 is CASSLDLAGASTDTQYF. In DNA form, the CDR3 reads TGTGCCAGCAGCTTAGATCTAGCGGGGGCGAGCACAGATACGCAGTATTTT.

CDR3 in DNA: TGTGCCAGCAGCTTAGCGGGACACGCTCTGGGAACCTACGAGCAGTACTTC. This sequence encodes CASSLAGHALGTYEQYF. The chain links TRBV13 to TRBJ2-7, with D possibly TRBD1 on 6 matching bases. CDR3 length: 17 amino acids. Germline CDR1 and CDR2: PRHDT and FYEKMQ (reference sequence). V shed 1 base and J shed 2 bases, with 18 bases lying between them.

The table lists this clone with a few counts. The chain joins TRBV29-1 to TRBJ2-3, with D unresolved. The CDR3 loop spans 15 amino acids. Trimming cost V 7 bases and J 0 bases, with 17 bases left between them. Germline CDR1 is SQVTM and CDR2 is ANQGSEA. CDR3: CSASPTTLSTDTQYF. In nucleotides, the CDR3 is TGCAGCGCCAGCCCTACCACCCTTAGCACAGATACGCAGTATTTT.

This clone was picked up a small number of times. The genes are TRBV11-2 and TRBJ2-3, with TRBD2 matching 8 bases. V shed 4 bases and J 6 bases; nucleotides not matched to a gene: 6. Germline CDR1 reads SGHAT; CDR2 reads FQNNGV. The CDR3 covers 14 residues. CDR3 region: CASSSPGGADTQYF. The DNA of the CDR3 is TGTGCCAGCAGCTCCCCCGGGGGGGCGGATACGCAGTATTTT.

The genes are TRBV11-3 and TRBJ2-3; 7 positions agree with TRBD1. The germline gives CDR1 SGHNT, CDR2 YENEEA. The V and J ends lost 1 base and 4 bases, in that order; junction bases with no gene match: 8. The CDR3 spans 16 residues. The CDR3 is CASSLGPTGAADTQYF. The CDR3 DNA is TGTGCCAGCAGCTTAGGTCCAACAGGGGCGGCAGATACGCAGTATTTT. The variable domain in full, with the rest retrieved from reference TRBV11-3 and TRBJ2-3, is EAGVVQSPRYKIIEKKQPVAFWCNPISGHNTLYWYLQNLGQGPELLIRYENEEAVDDSQLPKDRFSAERLKGVDSTLKIQPAELGDSAVYLCASSLGPTGAADTQYFGPGTRLTVL.

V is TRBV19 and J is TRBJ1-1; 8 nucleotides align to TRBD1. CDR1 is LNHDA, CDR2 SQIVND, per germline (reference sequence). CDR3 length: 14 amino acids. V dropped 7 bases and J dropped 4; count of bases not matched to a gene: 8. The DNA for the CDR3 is TGTGCCAGTACCCAAGACAGGGGAGGCACTGAAGCTTTCTTT. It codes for CASTQDRGGTEAFF.

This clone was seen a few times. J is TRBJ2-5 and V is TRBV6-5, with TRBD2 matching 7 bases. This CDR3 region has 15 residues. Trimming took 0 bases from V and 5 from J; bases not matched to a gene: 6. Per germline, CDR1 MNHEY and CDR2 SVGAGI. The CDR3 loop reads CASSYSLASMETQYF. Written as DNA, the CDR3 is TGTGCCAGCAGTTACTCACTAGCGTCGATGGAGACCCAGTACTTC.

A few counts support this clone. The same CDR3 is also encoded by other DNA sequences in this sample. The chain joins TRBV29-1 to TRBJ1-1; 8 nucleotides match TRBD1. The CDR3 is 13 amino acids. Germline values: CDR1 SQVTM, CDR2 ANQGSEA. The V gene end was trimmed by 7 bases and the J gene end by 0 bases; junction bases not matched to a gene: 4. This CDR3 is CSARTGMNTEAFF. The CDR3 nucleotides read TGCAGCGCCCGGACAGGGATGAACACTGAAGCTTTCTTT.

The CDR3 here is CASGWGVPGAEAFF. The CDR3 coding sequence is TGTGCTAGTGGTTGGGGTGTCCCCGGGGCTGAAGCTTTCTTT. The chain is built from TRBV12-5 and TRBJ1-1; D gene unclear. The CDR3 loop spans 14 amino acids. Germline V gene data show CDR1 as LGHNT and CDR2 as FRNRAP. V was cut by 4 bases and J by 6 bases, with 15 bases left in between.

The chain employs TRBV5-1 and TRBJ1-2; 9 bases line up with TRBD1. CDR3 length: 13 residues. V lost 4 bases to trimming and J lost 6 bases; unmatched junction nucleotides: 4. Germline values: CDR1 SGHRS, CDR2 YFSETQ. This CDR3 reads CASSHGTGNGYTF. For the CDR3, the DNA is TGCGCCAGCAGCCACGGGACAGGGAATGGCTACACCTTC.

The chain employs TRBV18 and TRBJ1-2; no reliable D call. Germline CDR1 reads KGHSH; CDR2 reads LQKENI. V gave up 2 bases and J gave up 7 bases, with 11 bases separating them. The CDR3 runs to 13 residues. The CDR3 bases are TGTGCCAGCTCACCAGAGGTCGCAGGTGGCTACACCTTC. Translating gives CASSPEVAGGYTF.

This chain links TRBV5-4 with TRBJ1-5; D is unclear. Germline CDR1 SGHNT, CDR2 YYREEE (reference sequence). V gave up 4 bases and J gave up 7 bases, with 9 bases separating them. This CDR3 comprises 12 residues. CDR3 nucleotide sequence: TGTGCCAGCAGCATAGACGGGCAGCCCCAGCATTTT. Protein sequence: CASSIDGQPQHF.

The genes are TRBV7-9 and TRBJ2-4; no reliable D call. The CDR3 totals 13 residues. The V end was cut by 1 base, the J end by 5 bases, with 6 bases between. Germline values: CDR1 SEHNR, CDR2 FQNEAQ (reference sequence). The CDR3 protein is CASSLGAENIQYF. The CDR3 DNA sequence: TGTGCCAGCAGCTTAGGGGCAGAAAACATTCAGTACTTC. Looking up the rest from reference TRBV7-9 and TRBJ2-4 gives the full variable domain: DTGVSQNPRHKITKRGQNVTFRCDPISEHNRLYWYRQTLGQGPEFLTYFQNEAQLEKSRLLSDRFSAERPKGSFSTLEIQRTEQGDSAMYLCASSLGAENIQYFGAGTRLSVL.

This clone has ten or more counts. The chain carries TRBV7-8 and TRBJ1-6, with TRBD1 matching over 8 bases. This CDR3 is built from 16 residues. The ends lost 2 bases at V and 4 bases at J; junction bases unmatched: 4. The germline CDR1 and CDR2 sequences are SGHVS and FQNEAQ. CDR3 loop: CASSLWTGIYNSPLHF. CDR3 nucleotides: TGTGCCAGCAGCTTATGGACAGGGATTTATAATTCACCCCTCCACTTT. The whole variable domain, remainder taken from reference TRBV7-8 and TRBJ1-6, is GAGVSQSPRYKVAKRGQDVALRCDPISGHVSLFWYQQALGQGPEFLTYFQNEAQLDKSGLPSDRFFAERPEGSVSTLKIQRTQQEDSAVYLCASSLWTGIYNSPLHFGNGTRLTVT.

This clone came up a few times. The CDR3 spells CASSTGLAGSYEQYF. In nucleotides, the CDR3 is TGTGCCAGCAGCACGGGACTAGCGGGCTCCTACGAGCAGTACTTC. This chain connects TRBV7-2 to TRBJ2-7; 12 bases line up with TRBD2. With 5 bases clipped from V and 0 bases from J, the junction kept 2 bases outside the gene matches. In germline, CDR1 is SGHTA, CDR2 FQGNSA. CDR3 length equals 15 residues.

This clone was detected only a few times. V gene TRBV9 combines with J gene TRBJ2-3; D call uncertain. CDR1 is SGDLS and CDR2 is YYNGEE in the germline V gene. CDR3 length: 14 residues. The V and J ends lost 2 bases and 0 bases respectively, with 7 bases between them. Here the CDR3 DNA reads TGTGCCAGCAGCGTGCACGAGAGCACAGATACGCAGTATTTT. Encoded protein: CASSVHESTDTQYF.

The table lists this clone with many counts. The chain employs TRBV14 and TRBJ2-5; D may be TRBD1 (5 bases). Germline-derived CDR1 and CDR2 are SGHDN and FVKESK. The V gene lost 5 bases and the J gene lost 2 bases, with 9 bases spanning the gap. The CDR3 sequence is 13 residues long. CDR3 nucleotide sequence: TGTGCCAGCAGCTTCCAGGGACAAGAGACCCAGTACTTC. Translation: CASSFQGQETQYF.

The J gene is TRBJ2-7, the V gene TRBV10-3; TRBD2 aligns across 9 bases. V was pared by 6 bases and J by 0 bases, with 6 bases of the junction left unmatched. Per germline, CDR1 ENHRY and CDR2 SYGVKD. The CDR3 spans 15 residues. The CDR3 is CAISVAGASSYEQYF. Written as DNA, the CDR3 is TGTGCCATCAGCGTAGCGGGGGCCAGCTCCTACGAGCAGTACTTC.

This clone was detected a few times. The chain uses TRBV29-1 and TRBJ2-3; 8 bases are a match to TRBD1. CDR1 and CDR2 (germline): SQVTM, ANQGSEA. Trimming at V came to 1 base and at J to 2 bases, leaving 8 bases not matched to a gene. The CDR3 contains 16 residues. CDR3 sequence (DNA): TGCAGCGTTGAAGCGTCGGGACAGGCCTACACAGATACGCAGTATTTT. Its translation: CSVEASGQAYTDTQYF.

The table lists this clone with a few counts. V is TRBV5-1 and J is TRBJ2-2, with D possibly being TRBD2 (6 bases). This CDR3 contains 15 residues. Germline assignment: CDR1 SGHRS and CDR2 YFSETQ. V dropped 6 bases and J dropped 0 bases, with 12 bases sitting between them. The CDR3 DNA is TGCGCCAGCAAGGAGGGAACTCCGAACACCGGGGAGCTGTTTTTT. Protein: CASKEGTPNTGELFF. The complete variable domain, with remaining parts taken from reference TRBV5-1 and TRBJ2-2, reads KAGVTQTPRYLIKTRGQQVTLSCSPISGHRSVSWYQQTPGQGLQFLFEYFSETQRNKGNFPGRFSGRQFSNSRSEMNVSTLELGDSALYLCASKEGTPNTGELFFGEGSRLTVL.

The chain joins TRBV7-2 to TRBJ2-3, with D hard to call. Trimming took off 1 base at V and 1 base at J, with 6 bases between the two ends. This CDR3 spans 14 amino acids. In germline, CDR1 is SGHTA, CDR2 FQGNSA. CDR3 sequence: CASSLEPGTDTQYF. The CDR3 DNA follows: TGTGCCAGCAGCTTAGAGCCGGGCACAGATACGCAGTATTTT.

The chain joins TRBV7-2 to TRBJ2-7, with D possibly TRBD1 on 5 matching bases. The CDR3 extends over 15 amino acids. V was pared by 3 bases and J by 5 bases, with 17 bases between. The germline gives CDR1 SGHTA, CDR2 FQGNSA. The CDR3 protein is CASSFTTAQLDEQYF. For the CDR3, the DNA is TGTGCCAGCAGCTTTACGACAGCCCAACTCGACGAGCAGTACTTC.

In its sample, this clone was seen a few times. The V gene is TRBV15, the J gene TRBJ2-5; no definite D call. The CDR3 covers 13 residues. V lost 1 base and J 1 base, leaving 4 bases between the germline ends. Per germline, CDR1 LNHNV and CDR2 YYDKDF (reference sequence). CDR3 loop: CATSRGTQETQYF. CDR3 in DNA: TGTGCCACCAGCAGAGGCACCCAAGAGACCCAGTACTTC.

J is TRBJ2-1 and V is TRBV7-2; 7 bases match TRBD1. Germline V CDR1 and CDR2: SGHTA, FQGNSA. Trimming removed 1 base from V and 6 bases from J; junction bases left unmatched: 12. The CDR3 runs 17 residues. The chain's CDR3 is CASSLEGGVGPVNEQFF. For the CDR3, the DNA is TGTGCCAGCAGCTTAGAAGGGGGCGTCGGTCCAGTCAATGAGCAGTTCTTC.

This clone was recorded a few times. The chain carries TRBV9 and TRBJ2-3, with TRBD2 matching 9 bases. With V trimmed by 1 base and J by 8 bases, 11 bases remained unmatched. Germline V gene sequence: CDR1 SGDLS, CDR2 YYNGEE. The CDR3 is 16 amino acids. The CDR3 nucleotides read TGTGCCAGCAGCGTAAATGAGGCTAGCGGGGTTGGTACGCAGTATTTT. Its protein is CASSVNEASGVGTQYF.

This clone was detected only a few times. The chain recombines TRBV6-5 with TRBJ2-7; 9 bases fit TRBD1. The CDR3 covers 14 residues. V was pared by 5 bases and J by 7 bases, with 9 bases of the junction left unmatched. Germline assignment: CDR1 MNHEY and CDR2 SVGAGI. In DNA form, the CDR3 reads TGTGCCAGCAGTACCGGGACAGGGACAAGTGAGCAGTACTTC. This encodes CASSTGTGTSEQYF.

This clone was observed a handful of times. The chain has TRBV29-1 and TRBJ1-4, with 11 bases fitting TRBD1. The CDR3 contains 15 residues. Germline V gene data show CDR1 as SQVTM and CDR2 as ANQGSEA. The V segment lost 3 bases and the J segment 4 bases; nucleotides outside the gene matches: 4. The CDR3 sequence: CSVEGTGGSNEKLFF. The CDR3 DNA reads TGCAGCGTTGAGGGGACAGGGGGAAGTAATGAAAAACTGTTTTTT.

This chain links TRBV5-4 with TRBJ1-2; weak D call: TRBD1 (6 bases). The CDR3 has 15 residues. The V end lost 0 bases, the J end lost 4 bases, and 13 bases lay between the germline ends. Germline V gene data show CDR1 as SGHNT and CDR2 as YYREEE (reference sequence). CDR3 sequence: CASSLVGRGGYGYTF. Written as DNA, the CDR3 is TGTGCCAGCAGCTTGGTGGGCAGAGGGGGCTATGGCTACACCTTC.